This TCR beta chain was identified in a study of monozygotic twins with inflammatory bowel disease. Concerning this clonotype itself: Its antigen is unknown.

UMIs incorporating a 6-nucleotide sample barcode were appended by means of template switching. Reprocessing the 5' RACE reads, TCRdb reports a single entry for every CDR3 protein and omits DNA. This sample's table has under 150,000 distinct CDR3 sequences. Study-wide points: Especially where disease activity was present, IBD patients had fewer clonotypes in common with others than healthy twins did. Individual T cell subtypes were not distinguishable. Added variability in patient repertoires may stem from differing immunosuppressive treatments.

This clonotype was obtained from a human donor with ulcerative colitis or Crohn's disease, or a healthy co-twin of an affected twin (not recorded which). The specimen sequenced was blood.

Here the CDR3 reads CASSLEAEGSGNTIYF. The V and J genes are TRBV5-1 and TRBJ1-3. Germline-derived CDR1 and CDR2 are SGHRS and YFSETQ. This CDR3 has 16 amino acids. Drawing the rest from reference TRBV5-1 and TRBJ1-3, the complete variable domain is KAGVTQTPRYLIKTRGQQVTLSCSPISGHRSVSWYQQTPGQGLQFLFEYFSETQRNKGNFPGRFSGRQFSNSRSEMNVSTLELGDSALYLCASSLEAEGSGNTIYFGEGSWLTVV.